This TCR beta chain comes out of a study of T-cell memory formation after mild COVID-19. TCRdb analysed the 5' RACE reads with MiXCR anew, one entry per CDR3 protein. There are nearly 350,000 distinct CDR3 sequences in the sample; 10% to 15% occur only once, and about a fifth lies in the top ten. Germline V gene sequence: CDR1 SGHDT, CDR2 YYEEEE. The CDR3 loop spans 15 amino acids. V was shortened by 4 bases and J by 7 bases, with 20 bases between the two germline ends. This clonotype has ten or more counts. The sample was PBMCs or a T cell subset sorted from them (not recorded which). The chain carries TRBV5-6 and TRBJ2-5; possible D gene TRBD1, 6 bases. This TCR derives from a man younger than 35 who had mild COVID-19 (a few samples of this study predate the infection). Cell type and time point are not known. The CDR3 loop is CASSPESRDIGTQYF. CDR3 DNA: TGTGCCAGCAGCCCTGAGTCCCGGGACATTGGGACCCAGTACTTC.